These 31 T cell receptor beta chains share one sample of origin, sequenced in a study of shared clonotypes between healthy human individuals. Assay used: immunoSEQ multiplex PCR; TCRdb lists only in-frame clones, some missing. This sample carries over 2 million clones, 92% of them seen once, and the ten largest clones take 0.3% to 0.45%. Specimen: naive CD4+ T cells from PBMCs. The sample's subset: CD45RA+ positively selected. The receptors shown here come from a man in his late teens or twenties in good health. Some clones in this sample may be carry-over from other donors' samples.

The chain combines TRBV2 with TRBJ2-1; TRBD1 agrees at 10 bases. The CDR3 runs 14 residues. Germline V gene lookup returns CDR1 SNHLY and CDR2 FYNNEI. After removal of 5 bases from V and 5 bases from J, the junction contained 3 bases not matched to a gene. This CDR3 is CASSPGQGNNEQFF. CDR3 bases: TGTGCCAGCAGTCCGGGACAGGGGAACAATGAGCAGTTCTTC.

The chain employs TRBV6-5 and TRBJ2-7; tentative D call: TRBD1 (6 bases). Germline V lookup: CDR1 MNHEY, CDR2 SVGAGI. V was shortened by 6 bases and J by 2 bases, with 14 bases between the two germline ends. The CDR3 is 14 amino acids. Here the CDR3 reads CASSTGTPAYEQYF. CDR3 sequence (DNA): TGTGCCAGCAGCACCGGGACACCGGCCTACGAGCAGTACTTC.

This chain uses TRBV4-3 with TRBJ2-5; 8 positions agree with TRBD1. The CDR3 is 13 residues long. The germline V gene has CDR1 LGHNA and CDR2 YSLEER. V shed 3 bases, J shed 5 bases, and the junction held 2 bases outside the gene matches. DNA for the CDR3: TGCGCCAGCAGCCAGACAGGGGCGGAGACCCAGTACTTC. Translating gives CASSQTGAETQYF.

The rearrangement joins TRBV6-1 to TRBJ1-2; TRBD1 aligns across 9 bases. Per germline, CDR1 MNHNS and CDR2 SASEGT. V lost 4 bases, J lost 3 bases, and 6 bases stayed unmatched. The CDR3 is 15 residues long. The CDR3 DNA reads TGTGCCAGCAGTGTACAGGGGGCGATTGACTATGGCTACACCTTC. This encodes CASSVQGAIDYGYTF.

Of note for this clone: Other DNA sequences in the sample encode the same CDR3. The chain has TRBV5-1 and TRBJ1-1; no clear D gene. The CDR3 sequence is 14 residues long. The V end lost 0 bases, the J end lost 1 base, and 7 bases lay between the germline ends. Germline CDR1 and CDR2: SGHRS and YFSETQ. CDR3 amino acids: CASSLDRQNTEAFF. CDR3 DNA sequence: TGCGCCAGCAGCTTGGATCGGCAGAACACTGAAGCTTTCTTT.

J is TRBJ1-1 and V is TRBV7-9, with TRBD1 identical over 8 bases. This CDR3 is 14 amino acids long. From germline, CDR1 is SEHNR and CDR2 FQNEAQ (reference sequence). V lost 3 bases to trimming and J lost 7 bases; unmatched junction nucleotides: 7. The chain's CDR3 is CASSFQGAQSEAFF. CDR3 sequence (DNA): TGTGCCAGCAGCTTTCAGGGGGCGCAGAGTGAAGCTTTCTTT.

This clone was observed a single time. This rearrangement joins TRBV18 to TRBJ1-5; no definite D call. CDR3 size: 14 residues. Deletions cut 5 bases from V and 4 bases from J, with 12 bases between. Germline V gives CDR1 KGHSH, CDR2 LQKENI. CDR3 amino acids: CASSTRATNQPQHF. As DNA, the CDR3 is TGTGCCAGCTCAACCCGGGCCACAAATCAGCCCCAGCATTTT.

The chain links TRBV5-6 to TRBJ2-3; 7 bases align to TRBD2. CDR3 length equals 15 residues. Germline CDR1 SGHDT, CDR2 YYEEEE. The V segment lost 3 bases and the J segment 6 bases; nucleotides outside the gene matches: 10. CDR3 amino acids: CASSSPAGPWDTQYF. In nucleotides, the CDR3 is TGTGCCAGCAGCTCCCCAGCGGGACCGTGGGATACGCAGTATTTT.

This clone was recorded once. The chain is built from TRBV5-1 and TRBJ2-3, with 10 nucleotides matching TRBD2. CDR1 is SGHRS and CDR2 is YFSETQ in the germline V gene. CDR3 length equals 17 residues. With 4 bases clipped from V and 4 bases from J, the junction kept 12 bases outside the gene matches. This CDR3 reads CASSRGHGTSDADTQYF. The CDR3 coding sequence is TGCGCCAGCAGCAGGGGGCACGGGACTAGCGATGCAGATACGCAGTATTTT.

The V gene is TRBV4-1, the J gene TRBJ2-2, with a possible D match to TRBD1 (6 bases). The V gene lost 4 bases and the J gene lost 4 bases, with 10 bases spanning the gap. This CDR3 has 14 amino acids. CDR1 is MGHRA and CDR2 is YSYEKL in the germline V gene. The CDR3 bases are TGCGCCAGCAGCCCTGGGGGCGTCACCGGGGAGCTGTTTTTT. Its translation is CASSPGGVTGELFF.

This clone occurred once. The CDR3 is CSPIAGGTQFF. CDR3 coding DNA: TGCAGTCCTATAGCCGGGGGTACTCAGTTCTTC. The chain links TRBV20-1 to TRBJ2-1, with a possible D match to TRBD2 (6 bases). This CDR3 is 11 amino acids long. Looked up from germline, CDR1 is DFQATT and CDR2 is SNEGSKA (reference sequence). The V end lost 8 bases, the J end lost 13 bases, and 18 bases lay between the germline ends.

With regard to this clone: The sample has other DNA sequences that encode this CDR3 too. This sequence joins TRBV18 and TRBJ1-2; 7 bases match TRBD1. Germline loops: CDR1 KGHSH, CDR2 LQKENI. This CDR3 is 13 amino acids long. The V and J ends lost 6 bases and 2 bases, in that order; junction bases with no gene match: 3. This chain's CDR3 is CASSQGQNYGYTF. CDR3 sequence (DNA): TGTGCCAGCTCGCAGGGACAGAACTATGGCTACACCTTC.

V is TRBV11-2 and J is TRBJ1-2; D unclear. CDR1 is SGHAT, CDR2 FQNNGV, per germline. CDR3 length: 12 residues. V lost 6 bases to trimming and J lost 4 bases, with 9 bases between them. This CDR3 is CASSYGSYGYTF. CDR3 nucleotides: TGTGCCAGCAGTTACGGGTCCTATGGCTACACCTTC.

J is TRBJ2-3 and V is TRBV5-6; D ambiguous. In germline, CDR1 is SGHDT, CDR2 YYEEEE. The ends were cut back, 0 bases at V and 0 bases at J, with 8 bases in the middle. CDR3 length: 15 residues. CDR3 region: CASSLGRLSTDTQYF. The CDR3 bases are TGTGCCAGCAGCTTGGGTCGCCTTAGCACAGATACGCAGTATTTT.

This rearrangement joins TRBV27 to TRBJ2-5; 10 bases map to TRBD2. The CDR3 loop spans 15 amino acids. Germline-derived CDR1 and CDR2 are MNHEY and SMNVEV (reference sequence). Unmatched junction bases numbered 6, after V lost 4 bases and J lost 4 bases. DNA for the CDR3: TGTGCCAGCAGTTCATACTCTAGCGGGAGAGAGACCCAGTACTTC. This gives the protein CASSSYSSGRETQYF.

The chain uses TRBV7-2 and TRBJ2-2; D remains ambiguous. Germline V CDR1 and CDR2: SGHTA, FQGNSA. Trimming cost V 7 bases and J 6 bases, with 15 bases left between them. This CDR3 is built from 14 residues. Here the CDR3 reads CASNRGEPPGELFF. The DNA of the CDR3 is TGTGCCAGCAACAGAGGAGAGCCCCCCGGGGAGCTGTTTTTT.

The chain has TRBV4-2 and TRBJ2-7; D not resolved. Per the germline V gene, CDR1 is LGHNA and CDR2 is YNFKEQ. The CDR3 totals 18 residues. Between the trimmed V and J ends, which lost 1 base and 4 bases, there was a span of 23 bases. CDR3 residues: CASSQGASAVYSRYEQYF. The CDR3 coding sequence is TGTGCCAGCAGCCAAGGGGCCTCCGCAGTTTATTCCCGATACGAGCAGTACTTC.

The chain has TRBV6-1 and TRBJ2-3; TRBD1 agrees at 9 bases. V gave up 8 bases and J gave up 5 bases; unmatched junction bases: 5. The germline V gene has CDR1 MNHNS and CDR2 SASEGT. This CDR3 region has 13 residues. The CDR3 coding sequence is TGTGCCAGCGGGACAGGGTACGGAGATACGCAGTATTTT. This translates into CASGTGYGDTQYF.

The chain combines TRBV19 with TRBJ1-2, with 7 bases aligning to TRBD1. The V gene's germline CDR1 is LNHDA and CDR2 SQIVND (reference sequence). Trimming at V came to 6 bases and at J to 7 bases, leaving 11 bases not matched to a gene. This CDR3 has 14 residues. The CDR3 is CASRPPGQHLGYTF. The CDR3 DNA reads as TGTGCCAGTAGGCCACCGGGACAGCACCTTGGCTACACCTTC.

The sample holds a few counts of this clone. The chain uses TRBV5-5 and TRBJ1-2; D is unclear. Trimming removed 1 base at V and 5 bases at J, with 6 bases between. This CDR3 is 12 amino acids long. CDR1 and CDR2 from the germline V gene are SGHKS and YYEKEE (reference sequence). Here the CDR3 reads CASSLSEYGYTF. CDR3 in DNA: TGTGCCAGCAGCTTGTCCGAATATGGCTACACCTTC.

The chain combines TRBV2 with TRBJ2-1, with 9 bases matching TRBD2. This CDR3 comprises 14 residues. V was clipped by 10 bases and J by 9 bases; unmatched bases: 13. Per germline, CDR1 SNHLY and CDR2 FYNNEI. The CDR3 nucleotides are TGTGCCATGTCGGCTAGCGGGAAATATACTGAGCAGTTCTTC. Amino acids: CAMSASGKYTEQFF.

This chain's CDR3 is CASSFQKGNEQFF. DNA for the CDR3: TGTGCCAGCAGCTTCCAGAAAGGCAATGAGCAGTTCTTC. This sequence joins TRBV7-3 and TRBJ2-1; D is unclear. Looked up from germline, CDR1 is SGHTA and CDR2 is FQGTGA. Trimming shortened V by 3 bases and J by 6 bases, and 9 bases separated the two germline ends. The CDR3 runs 13 residues.

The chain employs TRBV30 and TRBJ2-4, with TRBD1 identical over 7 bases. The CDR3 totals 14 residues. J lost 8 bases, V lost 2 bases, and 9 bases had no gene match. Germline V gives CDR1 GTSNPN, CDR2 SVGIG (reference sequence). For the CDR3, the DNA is TGTGCCTGGAGTCCTGACAGGGTGATAGACATTCAGTACTTC. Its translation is CAWSPDRVIDIQYF.

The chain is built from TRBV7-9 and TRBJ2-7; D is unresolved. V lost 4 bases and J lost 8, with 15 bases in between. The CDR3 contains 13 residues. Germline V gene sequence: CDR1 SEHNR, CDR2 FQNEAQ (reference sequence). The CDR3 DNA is TGTGCCAGCAGCTCCGCGGTATACGACAAGCAGTACTTC. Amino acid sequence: CASSSAVYDKQYF.

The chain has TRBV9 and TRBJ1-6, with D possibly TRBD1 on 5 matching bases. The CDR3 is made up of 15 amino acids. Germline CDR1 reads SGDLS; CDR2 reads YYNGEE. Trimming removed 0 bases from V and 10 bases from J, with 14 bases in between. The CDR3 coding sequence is TGTGCCAGCAGCGTAGATGGGGGTGATGGGTCACCCCTCCACTTT. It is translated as CASSVDGGDGSPLHF.

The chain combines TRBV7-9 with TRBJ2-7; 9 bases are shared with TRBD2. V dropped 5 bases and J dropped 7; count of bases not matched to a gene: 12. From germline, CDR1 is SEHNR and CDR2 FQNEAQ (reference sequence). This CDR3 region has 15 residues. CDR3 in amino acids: CASSPTGGRAIEQYF. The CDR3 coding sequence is TGTGCCAGCAGCCCGACCGGCGGGAGGGCCATAGAGCAGTACTTC.

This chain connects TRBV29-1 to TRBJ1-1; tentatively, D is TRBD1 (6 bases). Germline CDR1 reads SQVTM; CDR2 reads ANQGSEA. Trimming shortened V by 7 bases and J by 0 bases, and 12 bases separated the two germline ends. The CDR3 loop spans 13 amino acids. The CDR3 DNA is TGCAGCGCCGTGGGGGGCATGAACACTGAAGCTTTCTTT. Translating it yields CSAVGGMNTEAFF.

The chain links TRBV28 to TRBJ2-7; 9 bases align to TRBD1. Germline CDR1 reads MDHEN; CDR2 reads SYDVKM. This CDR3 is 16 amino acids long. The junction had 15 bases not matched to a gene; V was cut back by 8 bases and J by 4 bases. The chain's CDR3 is CASGDPTGGSGYEQYF. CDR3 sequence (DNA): TGTGCCAGCGGAGACCCTACAGGGGGCTCGGGGTACGAGCAGTACTTC.

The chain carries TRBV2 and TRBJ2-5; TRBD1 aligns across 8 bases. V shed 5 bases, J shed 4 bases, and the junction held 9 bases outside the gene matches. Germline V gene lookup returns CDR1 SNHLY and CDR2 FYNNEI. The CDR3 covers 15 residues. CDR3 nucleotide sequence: TGTGCCAGCAGTCACCCAGGGGGCGCCGGAGAGACCCAGTACTTC. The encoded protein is CASSHPGGAGETQYF.

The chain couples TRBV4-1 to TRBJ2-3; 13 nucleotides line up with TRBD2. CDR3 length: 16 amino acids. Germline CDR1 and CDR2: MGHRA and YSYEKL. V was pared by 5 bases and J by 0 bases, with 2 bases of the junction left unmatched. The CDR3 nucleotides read TGCGCCAGCAGCGGGACTAGCGGGACTAGCACAGATACGCAGTATTTT. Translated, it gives CASSGTSGTSTDTQYF.

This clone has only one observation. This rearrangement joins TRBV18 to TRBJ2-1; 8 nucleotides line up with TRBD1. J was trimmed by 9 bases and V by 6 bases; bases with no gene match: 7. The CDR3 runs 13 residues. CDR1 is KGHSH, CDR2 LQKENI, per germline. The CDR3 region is CASSTDRVGEQFF. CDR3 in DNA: TGTGCCAGCTCTACGGACAGGGTGGGTGAGCAGTTCTTC.